The 16 T cell receptor beta chains presented below share a single source sample, sequenced in a study of shared clonotypes between healthy human individuals. TCRdb's copy holds only in-frame clones and misses some; the assay was immunoSEQ multiplex PCR. Of 700,000 or so clones in the sample, around 72% were seen once. The sample comprised memory CD4+ T cells sorted from blood. The sample's subset: CD45RA-negative fraction. The source of these receptors is a woman aged 30 to 39 in good health.

V is TRBV27 and J is TRBJ1-1; D ambiguous. There are 15 residues in the CDR3. V was clipped by 3 bases and J by 5 bases, with 16 bases between them. Germline CDR1 MNHEY, CDR2 SMNVEV (reference sequence). Here the CDR3 DNA reads TGTGCCAGCAGTTTTTCGGCAGGTGGTACGACTGAAGCTTTCTTT. It translates to CASSFSAGGTTEAFF.

The chain recombines TRBV7-8 with TRBJ2-7; 9 bases fit TRBD2. This CDR3 has 15 residues. V was clipped by 5 bases and J by 3 bases; unmatched bases: 8. Germline V gene lookup returns CDR1 SGHVS and CDR2 FQNEAQ. The CDR3 is CASSGAPSGVYEQYF. CDR3 bases: TGTGCCAGCAGCGGAGCCCCTAGCGGGGTCTACGAGCAGTACTTC.

The chain recombines TRBV7-2 with TRBJ2-7; no firm D call. CDR3 length: 16 amino acids. Germline V gene lookup returns CDR1 SGHTA and CDR2 FQGNSA. Trimming removed 1 base from V and 6 bases from J, with 19 bases in between. CDR3 in amino acids: CASSLVKGMGTGEQYF. The CDR3 bases are TGTGCCAGCAGCTTAGTTAAGGGCATGGGTACTGGCGAGCAGTACTTC.

This clone was seen a single time. The chain couples TRBV19 to TRBJ2-7, with D perhaps assigned TRBD1 or TRBD2 (5 bases each). The CDR3 has 16 amino acids. Looked up from germline, CDR1 is LNHDA and CDR2 is SQIVND (reference sequence). V was clipped by 5 bases and J by 7 bases, with 24 bases between them. The CDR3 is CASSLREGTGPGEQYF. The DNA for the CDR3 is TGTGCCAGTAGTCTGCGCGAGGGGACGGGCCCGGGGGAGCAGTACTTC.

The sample holds a few counts of this clone. This chain links TRBV18 with TRBJ2-7; D not certain. There are 13 residues in the CDR3. Looked up from germline, CDR1 is KGHSH and CDR2 is LQKENI. Trimming pared 2 bases from V and 2 bases from J, leaving 7 bases between. CDR3 protein: CASSPENTYEQYF. The CDR3 nucleotides are TGTGCCAGCTCACCAGAGAACACCTACGAGCAGTACTTC.

The count of this clone is one. The chain joins TRBV7-2 to TRBJ2-7; tentative D call: TRBD2 (6 bases). V lost 1 base, J lost 1 base, and 14 bases lay in between. Per germline, CDR1 SGHTA and CDR2 FQGNSA. This CDR3 is built from 16 residues. The CDR3 DNA follows: TGTGCCAGCAGCTTAGGCTCCGGGAGTCCTTCCTACGAGCAGTACTTC. Translated: CASSLGSGSPSYEQYF.

This clone has a handful of counts. The gene calls are TRBV5-1 and TRBJ1-4; perhaps TRBD1 as D (5 bases). The CDR3 is 13 residues long. Trimming cost V 6 bases and J 7 bases, with 13 bases left between them. The V gene's germline CDR1 is SGHRS and CDR2 YFSETQ. CDR3 in amino acids: CASTPGHGEKLFF. The CDR3 coding sequence is TGCGCCAGCACCCCTGGACACGGTGAAAAACTGTTTTTT.

This clone turned up a few times. This sequence joins TRBV11-2 and TRBJ2-2, with TRBD1 as a possible D gene (5 bases). Germline values: CDR1 SGHAT, CDR2 FQNNGV. The CDR3 length is 16 residues. The germline V and J ends were trimmed by 1 base and 4 bases, with 13 bases remaining between them. CDR3 sequence: CASSLVRRAGTGELFF. The CDR3, as DNA: TGTGCCAGCAGCTTAGTTCGCAGGGCCGGCACCGGGGAGCTGTTTTTT.

The V call is TRBV6-6, the J call TRBJ2-2, with D possibly being TRBD1 or TRBD2 (5 bases each). Germline lookup yields CDR1 MNHNY and CDR2 SVGAGI (reference sequence). CDR3 length: 14 amino acids. V gave up 4 bases and J gave up 3 bases, with 9 bases separating them. The CDR3 DNA reads TGTGCCAGCAGTTGGGACCTCCACACCGGGGAGCTGTTTTTT. As protein: CASSWDLHTGELFF.

The table lists this clone with a few counts. The J gene is TRBJ2-3, the V gene TRBV10-3; D is unresolved. The CDR3 sequence is 14 residues long. Germline CDR1 reads ENHRY; CDR2 reads SYGVKD. V lost 0 bases and J lost 3, with 7 bases in between. The CDR3 sequence is CAISESVGTDTQYF. In DNA form, the CDR3 reads TGTGCCATCAGTGAGTCTGTTGGTACAGATACGCAGTATTTT.

This sequence joins TRBV4-3 and TRBJ2-7; D perhaps matches TRBD2 (6 bases). Germline CDR1 reads LGHNA; CDR2 reads YSLEER. The ends were cut back, 5 bases at V and 7 bases at J, with 12 bases in the middle. This CDR3 is 12 amino acids long. CDR3 sequence (DNA): TGCGCCAGCAGCGGGAGACGGGGGGAGCAGTACTTC. The encoded protein is CASSGRRGEQYF.

This clone was seen a single time. The gene calls are TRBV18 and TRBJ2-3; 8 bases are a match to TRBD2. The CDR3 is 14 residues long. With V trimmed by 2 bases and J by 5 bases, 3 bases remained unmatched. Germline V CDR1 and CDR2: KGHSH, LQKENI. This CDR3 reads CASSPKLAEDTQYF. In DNA form, the CDR3 reads TGTGCCAGCTCACCAAAACTAGCGGAAGATACGCAGTATTTT.

The chain is built from TRBV5-4 and TRBJ2-5; a weak D match, TRBD1 (6 bases). Germline CDR1 reads SGHNT; CDR2 reads YYREEE (reference sequence). The V end was cut by 7 bases, the J end by 5 bases, with 18 bases between. The CDR3 runs 14 residues. This CDR3 reads CASGIGGRTETQYF. The CDR3 DNA is TGTGCCAGCGGCATAGGGGGACGAACCGAGACCCAGTACTTC.

The chain joins TRBV25-1 to TRBJ2-2; 7 bases are shared with TRBD1. The CDR3 runs 14 residues. In germline, CDR1 is MGHDK, CDR2 SYGVNS. J was trimmed by 1 base and V by 5 bases; bases with no gene match: 1. Here the CDR3 reads CASSWDRNTGELFF. CDR3 sequence (DNA): TGTGCCAGCAGTTGGGACAGGAACACCGGGGAGCTGTTTTTT.

The chain carries TRBV10-1 and TRBJ2-7; D ambiguous. CDR1 is WNHNN and CDR2 is SYGVQD in the germline V gene (reference sequence). There are 12 residues in the CDR3. Trimming took 10 bases from V and 3 from J, leaving 13 bases between them. As DNA, the CDR3 is TGCGCCACGGAGAACGACCGCTACGAGCAGTACTTC. Translated: CATENDRYEQYF.

V is TRBV30 and J is TRBJ2-2, with 9 nucleotides matching TRBD1. Per germline, CDR1 GTSNPN and CDR2 SVGIG (reference sequence). This CDR3 has 14 residues. Unmatched junction bases numbered 8, after V lost 5 bases and J lost 7 bases. The CDR3 here is CAWRLTGGDGELFF. The CDR3 nucleotides are TGTGCCTGGCGATTGACAGGGGGAGACGGGGAGCTGTTTTTT.